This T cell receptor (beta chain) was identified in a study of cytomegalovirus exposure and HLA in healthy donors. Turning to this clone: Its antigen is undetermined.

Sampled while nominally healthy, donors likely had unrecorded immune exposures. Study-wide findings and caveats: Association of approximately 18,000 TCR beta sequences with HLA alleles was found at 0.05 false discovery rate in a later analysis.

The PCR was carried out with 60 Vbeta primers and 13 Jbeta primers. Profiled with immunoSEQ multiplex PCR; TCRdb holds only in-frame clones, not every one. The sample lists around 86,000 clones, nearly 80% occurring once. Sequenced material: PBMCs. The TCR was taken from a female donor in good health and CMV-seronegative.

The CDR3 protein is CASSLVVAYEQYF. The CDR3 DNA sequence: TGTGCCAGCAGCTTGGTAGTAGCCTACGAGCAGTACTTC. The chain has TRBV5-6 and TRBJ2-7; D unresolved. From germline, CDR1 is SGHDT and CDR2 YYEEEE. The ends were cut back, 0 bases at V and 2 bases at J, with 6 bases in the middle. The CDR3 runs 13 residues. Looking up the rest from reference TRBV5-6 and TRBJ2-7 gives the full variable domain: DAGVTQSPTHLIKTRGQQVTLRCSPKSGHDTVSWYQQALGQGPQFIFQYYEEEERQRGNFPDRFSGHQFPNYSSELNVNALLLGDSALYLCASSLVVAYEQYFGPGTRLTVT.